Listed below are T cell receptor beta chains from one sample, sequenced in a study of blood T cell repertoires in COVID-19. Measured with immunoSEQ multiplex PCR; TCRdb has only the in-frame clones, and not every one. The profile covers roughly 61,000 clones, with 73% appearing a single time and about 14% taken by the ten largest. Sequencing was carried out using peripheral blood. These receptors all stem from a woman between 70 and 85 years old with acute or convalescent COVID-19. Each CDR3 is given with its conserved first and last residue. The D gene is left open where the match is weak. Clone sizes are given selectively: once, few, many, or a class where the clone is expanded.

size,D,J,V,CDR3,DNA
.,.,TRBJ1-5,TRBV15,CATSRDPGGNQPQHF,TGTGCCACCAGCAGAGATCCAGGGGGCAATCAGCCCCAGCATTTT
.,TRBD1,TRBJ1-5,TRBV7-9,CASSRDSQPQHF,TGTGCCAGCAGCCGGGACAGCCAGCCCCAGCATTTT
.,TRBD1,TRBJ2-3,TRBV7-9,CASSLNRGTDTQYF,TGTGCCAGCAGCTTAAACAGGGGAACAGATACGCAGTATTTT
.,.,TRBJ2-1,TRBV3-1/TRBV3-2,CASSLRRHEQFF,TGTGCCAGCAGCCTTCGGCGGCATGAGCAGTTCTTC
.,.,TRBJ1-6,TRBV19,CASSIDVLSPLHF,TGTGCCAGTAGTATAGATGTCCTCTCACCCCTCCACTTT
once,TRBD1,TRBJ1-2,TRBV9,CASSDRDRGYGYTF,TGTGCCAGCAGCGACAGGGACAGGGGTTATGGCTACACCTTC
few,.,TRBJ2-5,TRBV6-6,CASSYSRGGGGETQYF,TGTGCCAGCAGTTACTCGAGAGGGGGAGGGGGAGAGACCCAGTACTTC
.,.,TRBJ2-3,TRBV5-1,CASSSVEGFDTQYF,TGCGCCAGCAGCTCGGTGGAGGGGTTCGATACGCAGTATTTT
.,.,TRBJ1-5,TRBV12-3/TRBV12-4,CASSGGIQPQHF,TGTGCCAGCAGTGGGGGGATTCAGCCCCAGCATTTT
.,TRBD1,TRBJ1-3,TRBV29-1,CSVEGTGIGNTIYF,TGCAGCGTTGAAGGGACAGGCATCGGTAACACCATATATTTT
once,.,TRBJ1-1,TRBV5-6,CASSTQRRTNTEAFF,TGTGCCAGCAGTACCCAGAGGCGAACGAACACTGAAGCTTTCTTT
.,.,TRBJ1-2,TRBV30,CAWSRDIINYGYTF,TGTGCCTGGAGCCGGGACATTATTAACTATGGCTACACCTTC
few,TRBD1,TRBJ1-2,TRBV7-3,CASSPTGGLDYGYTF,TGTGCCAGCAGCCCAACAGGGGGCCTTGACTATGGCTACACCTTC
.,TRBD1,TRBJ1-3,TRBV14,CASSRRDRVTDTIYF,TGTGCCAGCAGCCGTAGAGACAGGGTGACGGACACCATATATTTT
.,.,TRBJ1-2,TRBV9,CASSVEEGYGYTF,TGTGCCAGCAGCGTAGAAGAGGGATATGGCTACACCTTC
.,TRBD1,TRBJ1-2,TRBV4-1,CASSQPRQGTWSTF,TGCGCCAGCAGCCAACCTCGACAGGGGACGTGGTCCACCTTC
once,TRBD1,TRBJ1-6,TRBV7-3,CASSLGSPTGRSPLHF,TGTGCCAGCAGCTTAGGTTCCCCGACAGGGAGGTCACCCCTCCACTTT
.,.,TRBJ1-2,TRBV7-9,CASSPSDSYGYTF,TGTGCCAGCAGCCCTTCGGACAGCTATGGCTACACCTTC
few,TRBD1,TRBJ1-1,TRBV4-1,CASSLTGSPDTEAFF,TGCGCCAGCAGCCTGACAGGGAGTCCGGACACTGAAGCTTTCTTT
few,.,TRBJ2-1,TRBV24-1,CATRGTRANNEQFF,TGTGCCACCCGTGGGACACGGGCTAACAATGAGCAGTTCTTC
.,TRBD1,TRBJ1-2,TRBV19,CASKRQGASYNYGYTF,TGTGCCAGTAAGAGGCAGGGGGCCTCGTATAACTATGGCTACACCTTC
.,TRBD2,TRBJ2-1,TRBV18,CASSPAAGPYNEQFF,TGTGCCAGCTCACCGGCAGCGGGGCCCTACAATGAGCAGTTCTTC
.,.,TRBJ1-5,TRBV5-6,CASSQVGGHEGNQPQHF,TGTGCCAGCAGCCAAGTGGGGGGGCACGAGGGCAATCAGCCCCAGCATTTT
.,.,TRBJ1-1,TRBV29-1,CSVSTGLNTEAFF,TGCAGCGTTTCGACAGGTTTGAACACTGAAGCTTTCTTT
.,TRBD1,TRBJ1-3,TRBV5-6,CASSPLQGSFGTIYF,TGTGCCAGCAGCCCCCTACAGGGGTCTTTTGGCACCATATATTTT
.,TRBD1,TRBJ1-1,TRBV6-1,CASSVGMWDRWFNTEAFF,TGTGCCAGCAGTGTTGGAATGTGGGACAGGTGGTTCAACACTGAAGCTTTCTTT
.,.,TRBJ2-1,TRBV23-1,CASRSRGDSSYNEQFF,TGCGCCAGCAGATCAAGGGGGGACAGCTCCTACAATGAGCAGTTCTTC
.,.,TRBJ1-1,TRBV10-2,CASRFGGEPVAFF,TGCGCCAGCAGATTCGGCGGTGAACCGGTCGCTTTCTTT
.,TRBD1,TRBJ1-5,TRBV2,CASRGGQGASQPQHF,TGTGCCAGCAGAGGAGGGCAGGGGGCTTCCCAGCCCCAGCATTTT
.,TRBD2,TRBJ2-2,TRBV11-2,CASSPQFQGGTGELFF,TGTGCCAGCAGCCCCCAATTCCAGGGAGGGACCGGGGAGCTGTTTTTT
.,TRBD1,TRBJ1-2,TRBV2,CASSPQGDDGYTF,TGTGCCAGCAGCCCACAGGGGGATGATGGCTACACCTTC
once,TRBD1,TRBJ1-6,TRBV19,CASSIGRRTGNSPLHF,TGTGCCAGTAGTATAGGCCGCCGGACAGGCAATTCACCCCTCCACTTT
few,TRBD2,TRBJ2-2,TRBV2,CASCYFGGVLFF,TGTGCCAGCTGTTACTTTGGGGGGGTGCTGTTTTTT
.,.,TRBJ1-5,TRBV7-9,CASSLEDSSQPQHF,TGTGCCAGCAGCTTAGAAGACAGCTCTCAGCCCCAGCATTTT
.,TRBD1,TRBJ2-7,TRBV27,CASSLGQGVPYEQYF,TGTGCCAGCAGTTTAGGACAGGGGGTTCCCTACGAGCAGTACTTC
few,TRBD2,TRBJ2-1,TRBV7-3,CASSLVLAGGPQTYNEQFF,TGTGCCAGCAGCTTAGTGCTAGCGGGGGGACCGCAGACCTACAATGAGCAGTTCTTC
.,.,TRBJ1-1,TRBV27,CASSSQGVNTEAFF,TGTGCCAGCAGTTCCCAAGGGGTGAACACTGAAGCTTTCTTT
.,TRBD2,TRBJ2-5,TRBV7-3,CASSATSGVQETQYF,TGTGCCAGCAGCGCTACTAGCGGGGTACAAGAGACCCAGTACTTC
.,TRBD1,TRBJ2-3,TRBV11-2,CASSLLQGQGIDTQYF,TGTGCCAGCAGCTTATTGCAGGGACAGGGAATAGATACGCAGTATTTT
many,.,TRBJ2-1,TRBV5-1,CASSLAGTPYNEQFF,TGCGCCAGCAGCTTGGCCGGGACACCTTACAATGAGCAGTTCTTC
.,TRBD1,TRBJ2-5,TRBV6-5,CASSYIRTGGGETQYF,TGTGCCAGCAGTTATATTCGGACAGGGGGGGGAGAGACCCAGTACTTC
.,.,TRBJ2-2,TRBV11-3,CASSRGTGELFF,TGTGCCAGCAGCCGGGGCACCGGGGAGCTGTTTTTT
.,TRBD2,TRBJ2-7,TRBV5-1,CASSYGTSGYEQYF,TGCGCCAGCAGCTATGGGACTAGCGGGTACGAGCAGTACTTC
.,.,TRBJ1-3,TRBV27,CASSFRQDLPGNTIYF,TGTGCCAGCAGTTTCAGGCAGGATCTGCCCGGAAACACCATATATTTT
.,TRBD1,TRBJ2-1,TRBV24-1,CATSDRDRGIYEQFF,TGTGCCACCAGTGATCGGGACAGGGGGATCTATGAGCAGTTCTTC
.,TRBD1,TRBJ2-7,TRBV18,CASSQTWDSSYEQYF,TGTGCCAGCTCACAAACCTGGGACAGCTCCTACGAGCAGTACTTC
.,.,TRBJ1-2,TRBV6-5,CASGDNYGYTF,TGTGCCAGCGGAGACAACTATGGCTACACCTTC
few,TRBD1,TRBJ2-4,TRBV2,CASSDGRGSTKNIQYF,TGTGCCAGCAGTGACGGCAGGGGGAGTACCAAAAACATTCAGTACTTC
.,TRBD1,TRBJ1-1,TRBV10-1,CASSVYRGSVNTEAFF,TGCGCCAGCAGTGTTTACAGGGGATCGGTGAACACTGAAGCTTTCTTT
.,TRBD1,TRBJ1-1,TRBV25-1,CASTQGGSVTEAFF,TGTGCCAGCACGCAGGGGGGTTCGGTCACTGAAGCTTTCTTT
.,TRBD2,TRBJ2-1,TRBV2,CAITLAGVPNEQFF,TGTGCCATCACACTAGCGGGGGTCCCGAATGAGCAGTTCTTC
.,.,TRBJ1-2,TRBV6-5,CASSYAGDGSYGYTF,TGTGCCAGCAGTTACGCGGGGGACGGTTCCTATGGCTACACCTTC
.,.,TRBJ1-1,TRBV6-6,CASSKRVLNTEAFF,TGTGCCAGCAGCAAGAGGGTCCTGAACACTGAAGCTTTCTTT
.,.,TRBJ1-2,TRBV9,CASSVAGGDYGYTF,TGTGCCAGCAGCGTAGCGGGGGGGGACTATGGCTACACCTTC
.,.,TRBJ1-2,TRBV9,CASSVSAGWQAPDGYTF,TGTGCCAGCAGCGTATCCGCGGGGTGGCAGGCCCCAGATGGCTACACCTTC
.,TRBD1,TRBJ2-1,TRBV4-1,CASSQPKGGQPPYNEQFF,TGCGCCAGCAGCCAACCTAAAGGGGGACAGCCGCCCTACAATGAGCAGTTCTTC
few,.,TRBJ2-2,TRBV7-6,CASSLRGPAAGELFF,TGTGCCAGCAGCTTGCGGGGACCCGCAGCCGGGGAGCTGTTTTTT
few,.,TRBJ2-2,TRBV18,CASSPAGTGELFF,TGTGCCAGCTCACCGGCGGGGACCGGGGAGCTGTTTTTT